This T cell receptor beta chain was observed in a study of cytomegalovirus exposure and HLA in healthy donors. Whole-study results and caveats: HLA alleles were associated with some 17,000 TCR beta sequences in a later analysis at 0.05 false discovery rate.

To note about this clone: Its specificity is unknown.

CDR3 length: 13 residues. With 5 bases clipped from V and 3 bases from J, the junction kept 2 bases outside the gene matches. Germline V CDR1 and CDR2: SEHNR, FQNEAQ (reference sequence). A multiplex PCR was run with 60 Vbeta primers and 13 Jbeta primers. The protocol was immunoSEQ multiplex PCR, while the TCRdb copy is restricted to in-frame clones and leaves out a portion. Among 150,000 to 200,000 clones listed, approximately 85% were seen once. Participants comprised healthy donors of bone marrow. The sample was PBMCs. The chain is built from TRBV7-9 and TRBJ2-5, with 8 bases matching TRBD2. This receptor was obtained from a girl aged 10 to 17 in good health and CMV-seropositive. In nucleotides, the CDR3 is TGTGCCAGCAGCCACGGGGGGGAAGAGACCCAGTACTTC. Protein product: CASSHGGEETQYF.